These T cell receptor beta chains were read from a single sample in a study of blood T cell repertoires in COVID-19. Generated by immunoSEQ multiplex PCR, the TCRdb table keeps only in-frame clones and is missing some. The sample consists of a few hundred thousand clones, about 88% of them appearing once. Sequencing was carried out using peripheral blood. The source is a woman in her seventies with active or convalescent COVID-19. CDR3s include the opening cysteine and the closing phenylalanine or tryptophan. Fields, in order: D gene, J gene, clone size, V gene, CDR3 DNA, CDR3 protein. D genes are given only for firm matches. Not all rows give a size; the values are once, few, many and, for expanded clones, a class.

>TRBD1|TRBJ1-2|.|TRBV19
TGTGCCAGTAGTATTTCGGGACTGGACAGGGGGAACTATGGCTACACCTTC
CASSISGLDRGNYGYTF
>TRBD1|TRBJ1-5|few|TRBV19
TGTGCCAGTAGTAAAGGAACAGGGGCCGGCAATCAGCCCCAGCATTTT
CASSKGTGAGNQPQHF
>.|TRBJ1-2|.|TRBV7-2
TGTGCCAGCAGCTCCTTAGCGGGAAACTATGGCTACACCTTC
CASSSLAGNYGYTF
>.|TRBJ2-7|.|TRBV5-1
TGCGCCACCAGCGCCGCGGGGAAACCTCACTTC
CATSAAGKPHF
>.|TRBJ2-3|.|TRBV29-1
TGCAGCGTTAAACGCAGGCTCACAGATACGCAGTATTTT
CSVKRRLTDTQYF
>.|TRBJ1-2|.|TRBV19
TGTGCCAGTCGCCCAGGTGGGTTGGGCTATGGCTACACCTTC
CASRPGGLGYGYTF
>.|TRBJ2-1|.|TRBV6-2/TRBV6-3
TGTGCCAGCAGCGGACAGAACTACAATGAGCAGTTCTTC
CASSGQNYNEQFF
>.|TRBJ1-2|.|TRBV6-2/TRBV6-3
TGTGCCAGCAGTTACGTGGGTCTAGACAGCGACGACTACACCTTC
CASSYVGLDSDDYTF
>.|TRBJ2-1|.|TRBV27
TGTGCCAGCAGTTCCCTAGGGGGTAACAATGAGCAGTTCTTC
CASSSLGGNNEQFF
>TRBD1|TRBJ2-7|once|TRBV7-9
TGTGCCAGCAGCTTACGATCCGGGACAGGGGGGGACGAGCAGTACTTC
CASSLRSGTGGDEQYF
>.|TRBJ1-4|.|TRBV27
TGTGCCAGCAGTCTCACCTCTTCCGGGGAGGTTAATGAAAAACTGTTTTTT
CASSLTSSGEVNEKLFF
>.|TRBJ2-1|.|TRBV12-3/TRBV12-4
TGTGCCACAGAGGCAGTCTACAATGAGCAGTTCTTC
CATEAVYNEQFF
>TRBD1|TRBJ1-2|.|TRBV7-2
TGTGCCAGCAGCCCCGGGACAGGGGCTTTGAAAGGGTATGGCTACACCTTC
CASSPGTGALKGYGYTF
>.|TRBJ1-2|.|TRBV5-1
TGCGCCAGCAGCTTGGGAGTCCTCCCGGGTGGCTACACCTTC
CASSLGVLPGGYTF
>TRBD1|TRBJ1-5|.|TRBV7-2
TGTGCCAGCAGCTACTATTGGACAGGGGATAACGGCAATCAGCCCCAGCATTTT
CASSYYWTGDNGNQPQHF
>TRBD1|TRBJ1-6|many|TRBV19
TGTGCCAGTAGCAACCCTTGGACAGGGGGATCACCCCTCCACTTT
CASSNPWTGGSPLHF